The present entry profiles one TCR beta chain with its context. Authors' methods: Cell counts per sample came from amplifying reference gene primers. Generated by immunoSEQ multiplex PCR, the TCRdb table keeps only in-frame clones and is missing some. For V, J and clone size, that table is used; D and trimming come from the DNA. Among about 75,000 clones listed, 88% were seen once. The ends lost 1 base at V and 5 bases at J; junction bases unmatched: 6. Germline V gene sequence: CDR1 SGHTA, CDR2 FQGNSA. CDR3 length: 15 amino acids. These data originate in a study of blood T cell repertoires in COVID-19. Study information: The United States, Italy and Spain provided the acute and convalescent COVID-19 samples. From T cells, B-cell-depleted T cells, or PBMCs came the material, which was cDNA or gDNA.

The sample comprised peripheral blood. J is TRBJ1-1 and V is TRBV7-2, with 8 bases aligning to TRBD1. The clonotype originates from a human donor in a cohort sampled during active COVID-19. The chain's CDR3 is CASSLVGQGHTEAFF. DNA of the CDR3: TGTGCCAGCAGCTTAGTAGGACAGGGCCATACTGAAGCTTTCTTT.